The rows below give T cell receptor beta chains drawn from one sample of a study of T cells in Graves' hyperthyroidism and ophthalmopathy. One entry per CDR3 protein results from TCRdb running MiXCR on the multiplex PCR reads. The table lists around 380,000 distinct CDR3 sequences, roughly 14% of them singletons. Material for sequencing was blood. These receptors were collected from a man aged 30-40 years with Graves' hyperthyroidism that later progressed to Graves' ophthalmopathy. Both conserved end residues are part of each CDR3. Fields, in order: CDR3 protein, CDR3 DNA, clone size, D gene, J gene, V gene. A D gene is named only where the DNA matches it firmly. Expanded clones are given a class, and other clones once, few, many or no size at all.

CDR3: CASSIDRGQYSYEQYF; DNA: TGTGCCAGTAGTATAGATCGGGGACAGTACTCCTACGAGCAGTACTTC; size: NA; D: TRBD1; J: TRBJ2-7; V: TRBV19
CDR3: CASSSKGALTYGYTF; DNA: TGTGCCAGCAGTTCAAAGGGGGCGCTTACCTATGGCTACACCTTC; size: NA; D: TRBD1; J: TRBJ1-2; V: TRBV28
CDR3: CSARDRTGTQPQHF; DNA: TGCAGTGCTAGAGATAGGACAGGGACTCAGCCCCAGCATTTT; size: few; D: TRBD1; J: TRBJ1-5; V: TRBV20-1
CDR3: CASSFEGADSNQPQHF; DNA: TGTGCCAGCAGTTTTGAGGGGGCAGATAGCAATCAGCCCCAGCATTTT; size: many; D: TRBD1; J: TRBJ1-5; V: TRBV28
CDR3: CASSPVGSSYNEQFF; DNA: TGTGCCAGCAGCCCCGTTGGAAGCTCCTACAATGAGCAGTTCTTC; size: many; D: NA; J: TRBJ2-1; V: TRBV7-3
CDR3: CASSTSGGAFNSPLHF; DNA: TGTGCCAGCAGTACTTCAGGGGGCGCCTTTAATTCACCCCTCCACTTT; size: few; D: TRBD1; J: TRBJ1-6; V: TRBV6-1
CDR3: CASSLDLPVGGETQYF; DNA: TGTGCCAGCAGCTTAGATTTGCCGGTCGGGGGGGAGACCCAGTACTTC; size: once; D: TRBD2; J: TRBJ2-5; V: TRBV11-3
CDR3: CASLSDSVAKNIQYF; DNA: TGTGCCAGTTTATCGGACAGCGTAGCCAAAAACATTCAGTACTTC; size: many; D: NA; J: TRBJ2-4; V: TRBV9
CDR3: CASRTRTQYF; DNA: TGTGCCAGCAGGACCCGGACCCAGTACTTC; size: NA; D: NA; J: TRBJ2-5; V: TRBV2
CDR3: CASSQTSDEQFF; DNA: TGTGCCAGCAGCCAGACTAGCGATGAGCAGTTCTTC; size: NA; D: TRBD2; J: TRBJ2-1; V: TRBV7-9
CDR3: CASSLGQGERSPLHF; DNA: TGTGCCAGCAGCTTGGGACAGGGGGAACGTTCACCCCTCCACTTT; size: many; D: TRBD1; J: TRBJ1-6; V: TRBV11-3
CDR3: CASIGTGNTEAFF; DNA: TGTGCCAGTATCGGGACGGGGAACACTGAAGCTTTCTTT; size: few; D: NA; J: TRBJ1-1; V: TRBV19
CDR3: CASSKSGGSSGANVLTF; DNA: TGTGCCAGCAGCAAGAGCGGGGGGAGTTCTGGGGCCAACGTCCTGACTTTC; size: many; D: TRBD2; J: TRBJ2-6; V: TRBV7-9
CDR3: CASSPLFQALKGAKNIQYF; DNA: TGTGCCAGCAGTCCTCTCTTCCAGGCTCTTAAAGGGGCCAAAAACATTCAGTACTTC; size: NA; D: NA; J: TRBJ2-4; V: TRBV27
CDR3: CASKGQLDTEAFF; DNA: TGTGCCAGCAAGGGACAGCTTGACACTGAAGCTTTCTTT; size: many; D: TRBD1; J: TRBJ1-1; V: TRBV6-1
CDR3: CSATLTRVRDYNEQFF; DNA: TGCAGTGCTACCCTTACCCGAGTTAGGGATTACAATGAGCAGTTCTTC; size: many; D: NA; J: TRBJ2-1; V: TRBV20-1
CDR3: CASSLVVGQFYEQYF; DNA: TGTGCCAGCAGCTTAGTTGTTGGACAATTCTACGAGCAGTACTTC; size: NA; D: NA; J: TRBJ2-7; V: TRBV7-9
CDR3: CASSPVPRGYTF; DNA: TGTGCCAGCAGCCCTGTCCCCCGGGGCTACACCTTC; size: few; D: NA; J: TRBJ1-2; V: TRBV28
CDR3: CASSQTGRWHGYTF; DNA: TGTGCCAGCAGTCAGACAGGGCGGTGGCATGGCTACACCTTC; size: many; D: TRBD1; J: TRBJ1-2; V: TRBV6-1
CDR3: CSVAGRASVKTQYF; DNA: TGCAGCGTTGCAGGGCGGGCCTCGGTGAAGACCCAGTACTTC; size: many; D: NA; J: TRBJ2-5; V: TRBV29-1
CDR3: CATQDSGGRSYEQYF; DNA: TGTGCCACCCAGGATAGCGGGGGTCGTTCCTACGAGCAGTACTTC; size: NA; D: TRBD2; J: TRBJ2-7; V: TRBV10-3
CDR3: CASISGGVTFF; DNA: TGTGCCAGCATATCGGGGGGGGTTACTTTCTTT; size: many; D: NA; J: TRBJ1-1; V: TRBV28
CDR3: CASSLERNTGELFF; DNA: TGTGCCAGCAGCTTAGAGAGAAACACCGGGGAGCTGTTTTTT; size: many; D: NA; J: TRBJ2-2; V: TRBV7-3
CDR3: CSARGTSAGETQYF; DNA: TGCAGTGCTAGGGGGACTAGCGCGGGAGAGACCCAGTACTTC; size: many; D: TRBD2; J: TRBJ2-5; V: TRBV20-1
CDR3: CASSLQRGEFGELFF; DNA: TGCGCCAGCAGCTTGCAGCGGGGGGAGTTCGGGGAGCTGTTTTTT; size: many; D: TRBD2; J: TRBJ2-2; V: TRBV5-1
CDR3: CASSLQGSNTDTQYF; DNA: TGTGCCAGCAGCTTACAGGGGTCCAATACAGATACGCAGTATTTT; size: many; D: NA; J: TRBJ2-3; V: TRBV7-3
CDR3: CASRAYNGPNYGYTF; DNA: TGTGCCAGCAGGGCTTACAACGGCCCCAACTATGGCTACACCTTC; size: many; D: NA; J: TRBJ1-2; V: TRBV6-1
CDR3: CASSQPAGEGETQYF; DNA: TGTGCCAGCAGCCAACCGGCGGGGGAGGGAGAGACCCAGTACTTC; size: NA; D: TRBD2; J: TRBJ2-5; V: TRBV4-2
CDR3: CASRRAGGAGELFF; DNA: TGTGCCAGCAGACGAGCGGGGGGAGCCGGGGAGCTGTTTTTT; size: few; D: TRBD2; J: TRBJ2-2; V: TRBV4-2
CDR3: CASSEIRETQYF; DNA: TGTGCCAGCAGTGAAATTCGGGAGACCCAGTACTTC; size: few; D: NA; J: TRBJ2-5; V: TRBV6-1
CDR3: CASTQRDRGLNEQFF; DNA: TGTGCCAGCACCCAGCGGGACAGGGGGCTCAATGAGCAGTTCTTC; size: NA; D: TRBD1; J: TRBJ2-1; V: TRBV5-4
CDR3: CASSQDLAGGRPQHF; DNA: TGTGCCAGCAGCCAAGATCTTGCAGGGGGTAGGCCCCAGCATTTT; size: many; D: TRBD1; J: TRBJ1-5; V: TRBV3-1
CDR3: CASSPPDSIYGYTF; DNA: TGCGCCAGCAGCCCCCCGGACAGTATCTATGGCTACACCTTC; size: few; D: NA; J: TRBJ1-2; V: TRBV5-1
CDR3: CASSHTGTRQNYGYTF; DNA: TGTGCCAGCAGCCACACCGGGACAAGGCAAAACTATGGCTACACCTTC; size: many; D: NA; J: TRBJ1-2; V: TRBV12-3/TRBV12-4
CDR3: CAISAATGGEQYF; DNA: TGTGCCATCAGCGCCGCGACAGGTGGTGAGCAGTACTTC; size: many; D: NA; J: TRBJ2-7; V: TRBV10-3
CDR3: CATSDLSRDTGELFF; DNA: TGTGCCACCAGTGATTTGAGCAGGGACACCGGGGAGCTGTTTTTT; size: many; D: NA; J: TRBJ2-2; V: TRBV24-1
CDR3: CASSGQGLSYTF; DNA: TGTGCCAGCAGTGGACAGGGGCTGAGCTACACCTTC; size: NA; D: TRBD1; J: TRBJ1-2; V: TRBV6-1
CDR3: CASSHRDFQETQYF; DNA: TGTGCCAGCAGTCACCGGGACTTCCAAGAGACCCAGTACTTC; size: NA; D: NA; J: TRBJ2-5; V: TRBV6-1
CDR3: CASRKQGARETQYF; DNA: TGTGCCAGCAGAAAACAGGGTGCCAGAGAGACCCAGTACTTC; size: many; D: NA; J: TRBJ2-5; V: TRBV28
CDR3: CASSQDPAGVSYNEQFF; DNA: TGCGCCAGCAGCCAAGATCCCGCGGGGGTATCCTACAATGAGCAGTTCTTC; size: NA; D: TRBD2; J: TRBJ2-1; V: TRBV4-1
CDR3: CASSLFRGGKTQYF; DNA: TGTGCCAGCAGTTTATTCAGGGGGGGGAAGACCCAGTACTTC; size: many; D: NA; J: TRBJ2-5; V: TRBV28
CDR3: CAISESGELSYNEQFF; DNA: TGTGCCATCAGTGAGTCCGGGGAGCTATCCTACAATGAGCAGTTCTTC; size: NA; D: NA; J: TRBJ2-1; V: TRBV10-3
CDR3: CAISEGQGVHEQFF; DNA: TGTGCCATCAGTGAGGGACAGGGTGTTCATGAGCAGTTCTTC; size: few; D: TRBD1; J: TRBJ2-1; V: TRBV10-3
CDR3: CAWSPGVTNEKLFF; DNA: TGTGCCTGGAGCCCCGGGGTAACTAATGAAAAACTGTTTTTT; size: many; D: NA; J: TRBJ1-4; V: TRBV30
CDR3: CASSLDQGAGTQHF; DNA: TGTGCCAGCAGTTTGGACCAGGGGGCGGGGACCCAGCATTTT; size: once; D: TRBD1; J: TRBJ1-5; V: TRBV28
CDR3: CPSARGNTEAFF; DNA: TGTCCCTCAGCCCGGGGGAACACTGAAGCTTTCTTT; size: many; D: NA; J: TRBJ1-1; V: TRBV6-9
CDR3: CASSYSRSGGDYGYTF; DNA: TGTGCCAGCAGTTACTCGAGATCGGGGGGGGACTATGGCTACACCTTC; size: many; D: NA; J: TRBJ1-2; V: TRBV6-5
CDR3: CASSPVPGQVTYEQYF; DNA: TGTGCCAGCAGCCCCGTACCGGGACAGGTCACCTACGAGCAGTACTTC; size: NA; D: TRBD1; J: TRBJ2-7; V: TRBV9
CDR3: CASRGTGTGGRNTIYF; DNA: TGTGCCAGCAGGGGAACCGGGACAGGGGGCCGAAACACCATATATTTT; size: few; D: TRBD1; J: TRBJ1-3; V: TRBV12-3/TRBV12-4
CDR3: CASSFTHPFQGRNEQFF; DNA: TGTGCCAGCAGCTTCACCCATCCGTTTCAGGGGCGGAATGAGCAGTTCTTC; size: few; D: NA; J: TRBJ2-1; V: TRBV7-9
CDR3: CASSLLSGSYGYTF; DNA: TGTGCCAGCAGCTTATTATCCGGCTCCTATGGCTACACCTTC; size: NA; D: NA; J: TRBJ1-2; V: TRBV7-9
CDR3: CASSLMGENQPQHF; DNA: TGTGCCAGCAGCCTCATGGGGGAGAATCAGCCCCAGCATTTT; size: many; D: NA; J: TRBJ1-5; V: TRBV3-1
CDR3: CSVEGLAGGSSYEQYF; DNA: TGCAGCGTTGAAGGATTAGCGGGGGGTAGCTCCTACGAGCAGTACTTC; size: many; D: TRBD2; J: TRBJ2-7; V: TRBV29-1